The clone carrying this T cell receptor (beta chain) was observed a single time. Sample time point: patch test 1, 2 weeks after DPC sensitization. Treatment given: therapeutic diphenylcyclopropenone sensitization with weekly scalp DPC. The total RNA was obtained from whole blood that was not fractionated. The germline V gene encodes CDR1 SGDLS and CDR2 YYNGEE. CDR3 length: 16 amino acids. The V and J ends lost 4 bases and 0 bases respectively, with 14 bases between them. Using its own MiXCR run on the RACE reads, TCRdb lists one record per CDR3 protein. The sample includes 180,000 or so distinct CDR3 sequences, approximately 20% of them seen just once. The data belong to a study of human T cells and chemical hapten exposure. Study as a whole: For sensitization, 2% DPC was applied to a roughly 2 cm by roughly 2 cm patch of upper inner arm skin.

The chain recombines TRBV9 with TRBJ2-1, with a possible D match to TRBD2 (6 bases). The material sequenced was whole blood, taken in connection with sensitization to the hapten diphenylcyclopropenone (DPC). The sequence was collected from a woman between 45 and 65 years old with alopecia areata. Some clones in this sample may be carry-over from other donors' samples. CDR3 DNA: TGTGCCAGCAGCCCGCGGTTGGAGGGCTCCTACAATGAGCAGTTCTTC. This sequence encodes CASSPRLEGSYNEQFF.